The 25 T cell receptor beta chains below come from one sample, sequenced in a study of identical twins. A single record per CDR3 protein comes from TCRdb applying MiXCR to the 5' RACE reads. The sample has around 680,000 distinct CDR3 sequences, over 8.5% seen once. The same data also went into a second study, on yellow fever vaccine responses in identical twins.

What was sequenced was PBMCs. These receptors were obtained from a woman aged 18 to 35 in good health.

V gene TRBV12-3 or TRBV12-4 combines with J gene TRBJ2-5; D remains ambiguous. The CDR3 runs to 13 residues. V lost 6 bases and J lost 5, with 13 bases in between. CDR3: CASSLWMEETQYF. In DNA form, the CDR3 reads TGTGCCAGCAGCCTTTGGATGGAGGAGACCCAGTACTTC.

As concerns this clonotype: A much larger clone lies a single base off, so this may be a read error. The CDR3 ends on some other residue instead of the conserved phenylalanine or tryptophan, so this is likely a read error. The chain combines TRBV29-1 with TRBJ2-2; the D is unclear. This CDR3 contains 14 residues. V was pared by 0 bases and J by 4 bases, with 9 bases between. Germline V CDR1 and CDR2: SQVTM, ANQGSEA. This CDR3 is CSVEDQQSTGELFL. CDR3 sequence (DNA): TGCAGCGTTGAAGATCAACAAAGCACCGGGGAGCTGTTTTTG.

This clonotype has more than one count but fewer than ten. The rearrangement joins TRBV4-3 to TRBJ2-3, with 7 bases identical to TRBD2. CDR3 length equals 17 residues. V was clipped by 1 base and J by 0 bases; unmatched bases: 7. The V gene's germline CDR1 is LGHNA and CDR2 YSLEER. Here the CDR3 DNA reads TGCGCCAGCAGCCAAGGCGGGGGAGGGCTGAGCACAGATACGCAGTATTTT. Its translation: CASSQGGGGLSTDTQYF.

This rearrangement joins TRBV7-3 to TRBJ2-1; the D is unclear. Trimming pared 5 bases from V and 0 bases from J, leaving 8 bases between. CDR3 length: 14 residues. Germline V lookup: CDR1 SGHTA, CDR2 FQGTGA. The CDR3 bases are TGTGCCAGCAGCCCCCGCAGCTCCTACAATGAGCAGTTCTTC. It specifies CASSPRSSYNEQFF.

This clonotype was seen ten or more times. The CDR3 spells CASSLGLASYNEQFF. DNA of the CDR3: TGCGCCAGCAGCTTGGGGCTAGCTTCTTACAATGAGCAGTTCTTC. V and J are TRBV5-1 and TRBJ2-1, with D perhaps TRBD2 (5 bases). The germline V gene has CDR1 SGHRS and CDR2 YFSETQ. This CDR3 is 15 amino acids long. With 0 bases removed from V and 4 bases from J, the gap between germline ends came to 11 bases.

This clonotype was counted many times. The rearrangement joins TRBV3-1 to TRBJ2-2; D remains unclear. CDR1 is LGHDT and CDR2 is YNNKEL in the germline V gene (reference sequence). The CDR3 consists of 13 residues. V was pared by 1 base and J by 3 bases, with 3 bases between. The DNA of the CDR3 is TGTGCCAGCAGCCAAGGGCACACCGGGGAGCTGTTTTTT. It is translated as CASSQGHTGELFF.

The chain has TRBV12-3 or TRBV12-4 and TRBJ1-5; D is undetermined. V lost 7 bases, J lost 5 bases, and 15 bases lay in between. CDR3 size: 14 residues. CDR3 amino acids: CASTRLALDQPQHF. CDR3 sequence (DNA): TGTGCCAGCACTCGTCTCGCATTGGATCAGCCCCAGCATTTT.

This chain uses TRBV30 with TRBJ2-5; either TRBD1 or TRBD2 may fit D (6 bases each). CDR3 length: 14 amino acids. Germline V gives CDR1 GTSNPN, CDR2 SVGIG (reference sequence). V lost 0 bases, J lost 4 bases, and 12 bases lay in between. The CDR3 nucleotides are TGTGCCTGGAGTGTACCTGGGGGGCTAGAGACCCAGTACTTC. Translated, it gives CAWSVPGGLETQYF.

The sample holds many counts of this clonotype. V is TRBV12-3 or TRBV12-4 and J is TRBJ2-4; D may be TRBD1 (6 bases). V was trimmed by 4 bases and J by 1 base, leaving 11 bases between them. The CDR3 covers 15 residues. The CDR3 region is CASSYRDNAKNIQYF. For the CDR3, the DNA is TGTGCCAGCAGTTACCGGGACAATGCCAAAAACATTCAGTACTTC.

This clonotype showed up many times. The chain recombines TRBV6-2 or TRBV6-3 with TRBJ2-7; tentatively, D is TRBD1 or TRBD2 (5 bases each). CDR1 is MNHEY and CDR2 is SVGEGT in the germline V gene. This CDR3 is built from 12 residues. Trimming pared 5 bases from V and 4 bases from J, leaving 9 bases between. CDR3 sequence reads: CASSRGTYEQYF. The CDR3, as DNA: TGTGCCAGCAGTCGAGGGACGTACGAGCAGTACTTC.

The chain has TRBV12-3 or TRBV12-4 and TRBJ2-7, with D perhaps matching TRBD2 (5 bases). V shed 3 bases and J shed 2 bases, with 8 bases lying between them. The CDR3 has 13 residues. CDR3 residues: CASSFGIAYEQYF. The CDR3 DNA reads as TGTGCCAGCAGTTTCGGGATTGCCTACGAGCAGTACTTC.

This clonotype has ten or more counts. This chain joins TRBV6-2 or TRBV6-3 and TRBJ2-1, with D hard to call. The CDR3 contains 15 residues. The V and J ends lost 5 bases and 1 base respectively, with 12 bases between them. Germline lookup yields CDR1 MNHEY and CDR2 SVGEGT. Here the CDR3 reads CASSSADGSYNEQFF. The DNA for the CDR3 is TGTGCCAGCAGTAGCGCCGACGGGTCCTACAATGAGCAGTTCTTC.

The chain recombines TRBV12-3 or TRBV12-4 with TRBJ2-5; D remains ambiguous. Between the trimmed V and J ends, which lost 4 bases and 5 bases, there was a span of 14 bases. The CDR3 is 14 residues long. CDR3 nucleotide sequence: TGTGCCAGCAGTTCTACAGAGATCGGGGAGACCCAGTACTTC. Translating gives CASSSTEIGETQYF.

This clonotype was detected a few times. The gene calls are TRBV7-9 and TRBJ2-1, with 7 positions matching TRBD1. The CDR3 has 15 residues. V trimming: 5 bases; J trimming: 4 bases; junction bases outside the gene matches: 8. Germline values: CDR1 SEHNR, CDR2 FQNEAQ (reference sequence). This CDR3 is CASSQRDSSYNEQFF. The CDR3 DNA reads as TGTGCCAGCAGCCAACGGGACAGCTCATACAATGAGCAGTTCTTC.

In this sample, this clonotype turned up a few times. The V call is TRBV28, the J call TRBJ2-7; no reliable D call. Trimming pared 7 bases from V and 2 bases from J, leaving 15 bases between. CDR3 length equals 14 residues. In germline, CDR1 is MDHEN, CDR2 SYDVKM. This CDR3 is CASIGSLGPYEQYF. The CDR3 DNA reads as TGTGCCAGCATAGGCAGCCTAGGGCCCTACGAGCAGTACTTC.

In this sample, this clonotype turned up many times. The chain carries TRBV27 and TRBJ2-7, with 7 bases lining up with TRBD1. This CDR3 contains 13 residues. Germline values: CDR1 MNHEY, CDR2 SMNVEV (reference sequence). V shed 6 bases and J 2 bases; nucleotides not matched to a gene: 4. In DNA, the CDR3 is TGTGCCAGCAGCCCGACAGGGCCCTACGAGCAGTACTTC. Translation gives CASSPTGPYEQYF.

This clonotype was found many times. This chain links TRBV10-3 with TRBJ2-3; 12 bases align to TRBD2. The CDR3 is 18 amino acids. J was trimmed by 0 bases and V by 6 bases; bases with no gene match: 10. Germline CDR1 and CDR2: ENHRY and SYGVKD. CDR3 coding DNA: TGTGCCATCAGACCTACTAGCGGGGGGCATTCTAGCACAGATACGCAGTATTTT. Its protein is CAIRPTSGGHSSTDTQYF.

The rearrangement uses TRBV28 and TRBJ2-7; 12 bases fit TRBD2. The germline V gene has CDR1 MDHEN and CDR2 SYDVKM. The V and J ends lost 1 base and 0 bases, in that order; junction bases with no gene match: 16. The CDR3 is 21 amino acids. The CDR3 spells CASSLSLGRGLAGIGSYEQYF. The CDR3 DNA sequence: TGTGCCAGCAGTTTATCACTCGGTCGAGGACTAGCGGGAATTGGCTCCTACGAGCAGTACTTC.

V usage is TRBV20-1 and J usage is TRBJ1-5; D may be TRBD1 (6 bases). Trimming removed 0 bases from V and 7 bases from J, with 16 bases in between. This CDR3 is built from 15 residues. Germline CDR1 is DFQATT and CDR2 is SNEGSKA (reference sequence). The CDR3 sequence is CSARDGARDNQPQHF. The CDR3 bases are TGCAGTGCTAGAGATGGAGCCAGGGACAACCAGCCCCAGCATTTT.

This clonotype turned up a few times. In nucleotides, the CDR3 is TGTGCCAGCAGTTCCGCTAGGAGCTACACCTTC. It codes for CASSSARSYTF. This chain uses TRBV12-3 or TRBV12-4 with TRBJ1-2; D not resolved. Trimming removed 4 bases at V and 9 bases at J, with 9 bases between. The CDR3 totals 11 residues.

CDR3 residues: CSASGTQTDTQYF. In nucleotides, the CDR3 is TGCAGTGCTTCCGGGACCCAAACAGATACGCAGTATTTT. The chain employs TRBV20-1 and TRBJ2-3; TRBD1 or TRBD2 may be the D gene (5 bases each). The CDR3 sequence is 13 residues long. Trimming took off 5 bases at V and 3 bases at J, with 12 bases between the two ends. Germline lookup yields CDR1 DFQATT and CDR2 SNEGSKA (reference sequence).

V gene TRBV7-9 combines with J gene TRBJ2-3; a weak D match, TRBD1 (5 bases). Trimming removed 5 bases from V and 0 bases from J, with 12 bases in between. Germline CDR1 is SEHNR and CDR2 is FQNEAQ (reference sequence). The CDR3 has 15 amino acids. CDR3 protein: CASSPFGASTDTQYF. The DNA for the CDR3 is TGTGCCAGCAGCCCCTTTGGGGCCAGCACAGATACGCAGTATTTT.

This clonotype appeared a few times. The chain links TRBV7-2 to TRBJ1-1; 8 nucleotides align to TRBD1. V lost 1 base, J lost 4 bases, and 2 bases stayed unmatched. The CDR3 extends over 14 amino acids. The germline V gene encodes CDR1 SGHTA and CDR2 FQGNSA. CDR3 residues: CASSLGTGRTEAFF. DNA for the CDR3: TGTGCCAGCAGCTTAGGGACAGGGCGCACTGAAGCTTTCTTT.

This sequence joins TRBV19 and TRBJ1-5, with TRBD1 matching over 10 bases. This CDR3 is built from 15 residues. Germline V CDR1 and CDR2: LNHDA, SQIVND (reference sequence). J gave up 4 bases and V 5 bases, and 5 bases lay outside the gene matches. CDR3 in DNA: TGTGCCAGTAGTGAGCGACAGGGGGCTAATCAGCCCCAGCATTTT. Its translation: CASSERQGANQPQHF.

This clonotype was picked up many times. The CDR3 region is CSVYFVGTSTGELFF. As DNA, the CDR3 is TGCAGCGTTTATTTCGTGGGGACAAGCACCGGGGAGCTGTTTTTT. The chain employs TRBV29-1 and TRBJ2-2, with D possibly being TRBD1 (6 bases). V dropped 5 bases and J dropped 4 bases, with 17 bases sitting between them. The CDR3 totals 15 residues. The germline gives CDR1 SQVTM, CDR2 ANQGSEA.